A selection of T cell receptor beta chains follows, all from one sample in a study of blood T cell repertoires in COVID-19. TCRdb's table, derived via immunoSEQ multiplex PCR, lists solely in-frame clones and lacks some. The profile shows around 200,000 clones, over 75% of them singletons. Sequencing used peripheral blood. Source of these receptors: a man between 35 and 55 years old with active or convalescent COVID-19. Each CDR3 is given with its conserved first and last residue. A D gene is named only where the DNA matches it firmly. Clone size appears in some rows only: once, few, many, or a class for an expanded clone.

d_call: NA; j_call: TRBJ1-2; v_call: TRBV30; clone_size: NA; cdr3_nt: TGTGCCTGGAACGGGCAGGGCCTAGGCTACACCTTC; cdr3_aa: CAWNGQGLGYTF
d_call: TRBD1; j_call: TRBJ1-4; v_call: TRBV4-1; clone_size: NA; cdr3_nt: TGCGCCAGCAGCCATATTCTACAGGGGAACGATGAAAAACTGTTTTTT; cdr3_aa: CASSHILQGNDEKLFF
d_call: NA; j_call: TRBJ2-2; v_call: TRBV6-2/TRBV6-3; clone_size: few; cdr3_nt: TGTGCCAGCAGTTACGACAGCCCCTCCGGGGAGCTGTTTTTT; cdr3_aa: CASSYDSPSGELFF
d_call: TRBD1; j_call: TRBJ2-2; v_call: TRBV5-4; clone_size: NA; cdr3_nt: TGTGCCAGCAGAGCCGGGACAGGGAACACCGGGGAGCTGTTTTTT; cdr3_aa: CASRAGTGNTGELFF
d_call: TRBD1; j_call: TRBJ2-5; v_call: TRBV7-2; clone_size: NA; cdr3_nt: TGTGCCAGCAGCTCCGCATTTAAGACAGGGTGGATTTCAGGGGAGACCCAGTACTTC; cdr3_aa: CASSSAFKTGWISGETQYF
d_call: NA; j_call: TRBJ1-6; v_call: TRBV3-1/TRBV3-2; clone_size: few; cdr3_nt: TGTGCCAGCAGCCAAGCGGGGGTCAGAAAATATAATTCACCCCTCCACTTT; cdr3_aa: CASSQAGVRKYNSPLHF
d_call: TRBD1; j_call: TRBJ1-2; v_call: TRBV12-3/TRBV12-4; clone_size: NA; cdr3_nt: TGTGCCAGCAGTTCCCGACAGGGATGGGGCTACACCTTC; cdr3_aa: CASSSRQGWGYTF
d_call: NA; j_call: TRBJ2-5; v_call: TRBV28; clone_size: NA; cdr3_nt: TGTGCCAGCAGCCCCACGCGGGGAGGGGGGGAGACCCAGTACTTC; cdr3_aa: CASSPTRGGGETQYF
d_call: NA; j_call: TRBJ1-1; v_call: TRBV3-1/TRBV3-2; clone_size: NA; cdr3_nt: TGTGCCAGCAGCCAAGATGCGCCAGGGTCTGAAGCTTTCTTT; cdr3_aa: CASSQDAPGSEAFF
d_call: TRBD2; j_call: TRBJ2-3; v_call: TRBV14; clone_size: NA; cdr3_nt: TGTGCCAGCAGCCACAGACTAGCCGCTTTTAGCACAGATACGCAGTATTTT; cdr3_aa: CASSHRLAAFSTDTQYF
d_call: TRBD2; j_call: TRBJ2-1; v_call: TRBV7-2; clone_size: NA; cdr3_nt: TGTGCCAGCAGCCTTAGCGGGTTGGCGGGGGGACTGTCCTACAATGAGCAGTTCTTC; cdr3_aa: CASSLSGLAGGLSYNEQFF
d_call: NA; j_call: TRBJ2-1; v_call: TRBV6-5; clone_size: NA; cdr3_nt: TGTGCCAGCAGCCCCCAGGGAGGGGGGAATGAGCAGTTCTTC; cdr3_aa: CASSPQGGGNEQFF
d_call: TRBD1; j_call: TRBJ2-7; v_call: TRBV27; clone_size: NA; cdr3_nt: TGTGCCAGCAGACCAGGGGGCCGGTACGAGCAGTACTTC; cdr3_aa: CASRPGGRYEQYF
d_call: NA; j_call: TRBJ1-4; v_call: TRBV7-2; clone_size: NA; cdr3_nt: TGTGCCAGCAGCTTAGTAGGGACTTCAACTAATGAAAAACTGTTTTTT; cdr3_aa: CASSLVGTSTNEKLFF
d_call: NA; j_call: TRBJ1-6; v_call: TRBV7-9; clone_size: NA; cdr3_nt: TGTGCCAGCAGCTTAAGTTTCGCAGGGCCGACTTCACCCCTCCACTTT; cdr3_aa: CASSLSFAGPTSPLHF
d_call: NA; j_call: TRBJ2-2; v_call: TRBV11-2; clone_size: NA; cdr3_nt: TGTGCCAGCAGCTACATTACAGGCGCGAACACCGGGGAGCTGTTTTTT; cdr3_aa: CASSYITGANTGELFF
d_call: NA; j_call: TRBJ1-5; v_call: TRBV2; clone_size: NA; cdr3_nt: TGTGCCAGCAGCCGCAGGCGGCTGGGAGGTAGCAATCAGCCCCAGCATTTT; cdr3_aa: CASSRRRLGGSNQPQHF
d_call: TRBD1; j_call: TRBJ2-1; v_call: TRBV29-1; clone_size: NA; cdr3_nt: TGCAGCGTTGAATTACAGGGGCGCCCTTATGAGCAGTTCTTC; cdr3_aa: CSVELQGRPYEQFF
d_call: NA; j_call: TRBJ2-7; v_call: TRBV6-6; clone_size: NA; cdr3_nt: TGTGCCAGCAGTTACTCGAACATTGCAGGCTACTACGAGCAGTACTTC; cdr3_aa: CASSYSNIAGYYEQYF
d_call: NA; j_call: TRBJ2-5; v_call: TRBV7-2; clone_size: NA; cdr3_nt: TGTGCCAGCAGCTTAGGTTCAGGACAAGAGACCCAGTACTTC; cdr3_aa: CASSLGSGQETQYF
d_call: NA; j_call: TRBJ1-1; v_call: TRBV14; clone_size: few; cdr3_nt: TGTGCCAGCAGCCAAGATGGGACAAGGGGAACCGCCTTGAACACTGAAGCTTTCTTT; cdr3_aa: CASSQDGTRGTALNTEAFF
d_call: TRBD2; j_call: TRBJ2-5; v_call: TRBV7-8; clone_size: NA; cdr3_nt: TGTGCCAGCAGCCCACCACCGGGGGGGGACCGGGGAGAGACCCAGTACTTC; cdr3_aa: CASSPPPGGDRGETQYF
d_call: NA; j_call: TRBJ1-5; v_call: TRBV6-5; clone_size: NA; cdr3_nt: TGTGCCAGCAGTTTAACAGGGTCAGGACAGCCCCAGCATTTT; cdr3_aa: CASSLTGSGQPQHF
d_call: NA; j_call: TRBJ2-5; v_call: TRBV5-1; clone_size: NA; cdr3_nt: TGCGCCAGCAGCCCGGAAGGGAGAGAGACCCAGTACTTC; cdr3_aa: CASSPEGRETQYF
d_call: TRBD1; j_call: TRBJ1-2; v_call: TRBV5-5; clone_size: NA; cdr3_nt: TGTGCCAGCAGCTTGGTCGGACAGGGGGTCCATGGCTACACCTTC; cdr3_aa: CASSLVGQGVHGYTF
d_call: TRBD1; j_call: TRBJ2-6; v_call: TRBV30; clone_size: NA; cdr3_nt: TGTGCCTGGAGCAGGGACAGCTCTGGGGCCAACGTCCTGACTTTC; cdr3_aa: CAWSRDSSGANVLTF
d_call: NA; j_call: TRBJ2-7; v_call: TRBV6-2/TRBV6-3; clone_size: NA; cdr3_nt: TGTGCCAGCAGTGGTCAATTCGGGACTCAATACGAGCAGTACTTC; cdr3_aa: CASSGQFGTQYEQYF
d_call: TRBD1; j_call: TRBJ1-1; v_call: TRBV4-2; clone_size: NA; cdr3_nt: TGTGCCAGCAGCCAAGATCTAGGGGCAGGGGGAGGTGAAGCTTTCTTT; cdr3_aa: CASSQDLGAGGGEAFF
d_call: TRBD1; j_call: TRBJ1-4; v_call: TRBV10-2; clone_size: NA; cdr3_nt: TGCGCCAGCAGTGGGCGAGGGGGCGGCGAAAAACTGTTTTTT; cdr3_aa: CASSGRGGGEKLFF
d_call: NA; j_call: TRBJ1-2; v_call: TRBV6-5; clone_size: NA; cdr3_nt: TGTGCCAGCAGTTACTCCCTCGCGAGGGTCGCGGGGGGCTACACCTTC; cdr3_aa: CASSYSLARVAGGYTF
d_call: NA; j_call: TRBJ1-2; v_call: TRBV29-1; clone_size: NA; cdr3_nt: TGCAGCGTTGAAAGACGAGGCTGGAACCTGAATGGCTACACCTTC; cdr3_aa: CSVERRGWNLNGYTF
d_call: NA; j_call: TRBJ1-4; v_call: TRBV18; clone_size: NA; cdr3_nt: TGTGCCAGCTCACCACCCAACAGGGACGGTGAAAAACTGTTTTTT; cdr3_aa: CASSPPNRDGEKLFF
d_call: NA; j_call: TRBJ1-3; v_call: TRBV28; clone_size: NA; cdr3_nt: TGTGCCAGCAGTTCCCCGGGGTTTGGAAACACCATATATTTT; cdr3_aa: CASSSPGFGNTIYF
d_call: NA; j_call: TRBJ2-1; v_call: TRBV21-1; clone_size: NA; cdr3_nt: TGTGCCAGCAGCGGACAGACAAGGGAGAGATTTCTGGGTCCTGAAAGCTCCTACAATGAGCAGTTCTTC; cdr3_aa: CASSGQTRERFLGPESSYNEQFF
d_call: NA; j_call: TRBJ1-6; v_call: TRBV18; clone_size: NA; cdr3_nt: TGTGCCAGCTCACCTAGGCGACAGGAAAATTATTCACCCCTCCACTTT; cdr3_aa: CASSPRRQENYSPLHF
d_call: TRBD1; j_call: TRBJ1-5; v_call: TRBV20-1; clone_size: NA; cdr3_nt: TGCAGTGCGAGTTTGAGGACAGGGGGCCTTCAGCCCCAGCATTTT; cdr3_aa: CSASLRTGGLQPQHF
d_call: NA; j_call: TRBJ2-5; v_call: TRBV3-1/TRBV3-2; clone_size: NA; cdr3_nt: TGTGCCAGCAGCCTCCCCTCGGGGAGGCAAGAGACCCAGTACTTC; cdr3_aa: CASSLPSGRQETQYF
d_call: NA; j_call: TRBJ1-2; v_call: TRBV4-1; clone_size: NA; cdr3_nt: TGCGCCAGCAGCCAGCGGGGGGGGATCTATGGCTACACCTTC; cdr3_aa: CASSQRGGIYGYTF
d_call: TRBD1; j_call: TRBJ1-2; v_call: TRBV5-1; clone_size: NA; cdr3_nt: TGCGCCAGCAGTAATACAGGGGCCAGCGGCTACACCTTC; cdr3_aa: CASSNTGASGYTF
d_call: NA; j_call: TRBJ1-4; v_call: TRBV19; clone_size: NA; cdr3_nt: TGTGCCAGTAGCCCCCGAGGCCGCGCTAATAATGAAAAACTGTTTTTT; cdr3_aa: CASSPRGRANNEKLFF
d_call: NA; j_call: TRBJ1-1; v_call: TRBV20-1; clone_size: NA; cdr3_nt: TGCAGTGCTGGGGCAGGGGAAGCTTTCTTT; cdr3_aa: CSAGAGEAFF
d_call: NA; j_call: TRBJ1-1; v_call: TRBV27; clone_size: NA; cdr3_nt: TGTGCCAGCAGTTGGCTCTCGAACACTGAAGCTTTCTTT; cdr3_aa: CASSWLSNTEAFF
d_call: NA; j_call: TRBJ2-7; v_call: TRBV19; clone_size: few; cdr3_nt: TGTGCCAGTAGTATACCCCAGGGAATCAGGAACGAGCAGTACTTC; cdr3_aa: CASSIPQGIRNEQYF
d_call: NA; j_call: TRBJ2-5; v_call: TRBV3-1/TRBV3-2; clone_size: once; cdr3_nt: TGTGCCAGCAGCCAAGCGACCGCGGGGGCGGAGACCCAGTACTTC; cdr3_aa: CASSQATAGAETQYF
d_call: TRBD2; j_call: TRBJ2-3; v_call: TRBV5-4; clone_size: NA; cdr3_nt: TGTGCCAGCAGCTCACGACTAGCGGGGGGGCCCACGGATACGCAGTATTTT; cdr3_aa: CASSSRLAGGPTDTQYF
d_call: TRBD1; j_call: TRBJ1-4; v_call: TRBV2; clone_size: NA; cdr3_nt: TGTGCCAGCAGTTCCGGGACAGGGCGTGAAAAACTGTTTTTT; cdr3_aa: CASSSGTGREKLFF
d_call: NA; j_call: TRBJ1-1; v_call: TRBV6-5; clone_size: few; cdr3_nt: TGTGCCAGCAGTTACGGCGGGAACACTGAAGCTTTCTTT; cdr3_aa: CASSYGGNTEAFF
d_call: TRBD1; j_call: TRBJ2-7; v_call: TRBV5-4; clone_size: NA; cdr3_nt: TGTGCCAGCAGCTTGGACAGGGGAATCGACGAGCAGTACTTC; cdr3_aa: CASSLDRGIDEQYF
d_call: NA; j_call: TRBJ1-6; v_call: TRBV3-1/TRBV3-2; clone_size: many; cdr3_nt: TGTGCCAGCAGCCAAGAATTACGGAATTCACCCCTCCACTTT; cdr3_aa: CASSQELRNSPLHF
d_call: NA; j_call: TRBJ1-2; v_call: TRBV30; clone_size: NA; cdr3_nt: TGTGCCTGGAGTGGATACCGGACAGCCGCAATGAACTATGGCTACACCTTC; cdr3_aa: CAWSGYRTAAMNYGYTF
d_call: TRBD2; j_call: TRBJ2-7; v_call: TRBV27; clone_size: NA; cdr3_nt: TGTGCCAGCATCCGTCCCGCACTAGCGGGGGAGATGTACGAGCAGTACTTC; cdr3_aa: CASIRPALAGEMYEQYF